The clone carrying this T cell receptor (beta chain) was recorded at least ten times. A junction end diverges from the germline sequence, so it may reflect a read error. The source of the sample is a study of T cell repertoires in cytomegalovirus infection. The CDR3 is 11 amino acids. Germline V gene data show CDR1 as SQVTM and CDR2 as ANQGSEA. In TCRdb, the reads were re-called with MiXCR into one record per CDR3 protein. Among about 140,000 distinct CDR3 sequences listed, about 6% were seen once. V is TRBV29-1 and J is TRBJ2-5; D perhaps matches TRBD1 (6 bases). The source of this sequence is a human donor in good health (CMV status not recorded). Some clones in this sample may be carry-over from other donors' samples. Input material: PBMCs. CDR3 coding DNA: TGCAGCGTTGAAGCTGGGGGCTACCCCTATTTC. The encoded protein is CSVEAGGYPYF.